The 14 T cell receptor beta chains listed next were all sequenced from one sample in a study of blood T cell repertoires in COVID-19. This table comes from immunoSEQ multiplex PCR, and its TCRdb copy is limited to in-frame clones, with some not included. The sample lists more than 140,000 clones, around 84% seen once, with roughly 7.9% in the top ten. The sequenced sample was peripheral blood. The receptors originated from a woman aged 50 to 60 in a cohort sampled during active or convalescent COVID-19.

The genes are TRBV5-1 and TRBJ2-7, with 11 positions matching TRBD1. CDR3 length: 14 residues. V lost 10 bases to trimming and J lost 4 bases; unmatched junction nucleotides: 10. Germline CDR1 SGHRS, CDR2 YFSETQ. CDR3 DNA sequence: TGCGCCTGTGGACCGGGACAGGGGGTTTACGAGCAGTACTTC. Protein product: CACGPGQGVYEQYF.

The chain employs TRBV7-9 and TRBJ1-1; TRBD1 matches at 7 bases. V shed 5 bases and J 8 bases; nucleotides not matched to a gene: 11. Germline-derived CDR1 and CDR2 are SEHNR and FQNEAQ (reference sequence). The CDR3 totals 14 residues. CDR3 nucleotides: TGTGCCAGCAGCCCCTTGACAGGGTTTCGGGAAGCTTTCTTT. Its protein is CASSPLTGFREAFF. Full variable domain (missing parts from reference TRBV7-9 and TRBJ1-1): DTGVSQNPRHKITKRGQNVTFRCDPISEHNRLYWYRQTLGQGPEFLTYFQNEAQLEKSRLLSDRFSAERPKGSFSTLEIQRTEQGDSAMYLCASSPLTGFREAFFGQGTRLTVV.

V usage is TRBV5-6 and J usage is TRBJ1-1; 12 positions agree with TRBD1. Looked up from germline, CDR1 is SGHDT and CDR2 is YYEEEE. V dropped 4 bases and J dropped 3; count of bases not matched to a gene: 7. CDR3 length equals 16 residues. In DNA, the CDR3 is TGTGCCAGCAGCCGGGACAGGGGGCGCGCGGACACTGAAGCTTTCTTT. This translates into CASSRDRGRADTEAFF.

The CDR3 loop is CAWRETDYNSPLHF. DNA of the CDR3: TGTGCCTGGAGGGAGACAGACTATAATTCACCCCTCCACTTT. The chain joins TRBV30 to TRBJ1-6, with D perhaps TRBD1 (5 bases). V lost 3 bases to trimming and J lost 3 bases, with 9 bases between them. The CDR3 has 14 residues. Germline CDR1 GTSNPN, CDR2 SVGIG (reference sequence). Using reference TRBV30 and TRBJ1-6 for the parts outside the CDR3, the full variable domain is SQTIHQWPATLVQPVGSPLSLECTVEGTSNPNLYWYRQAAGRGLQLLFYSVGIGQISSEVPQNLSASRPQDRQFILSSKKLLLSDSGFYLCAWRETDYNSPLHFGNGTRLTVT.

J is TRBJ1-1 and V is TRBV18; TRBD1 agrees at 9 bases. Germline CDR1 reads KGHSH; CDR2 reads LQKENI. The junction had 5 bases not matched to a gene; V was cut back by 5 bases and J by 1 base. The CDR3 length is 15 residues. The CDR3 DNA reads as TGTGCCAGCTCAACAGGGGGCCTTGGGAACACTGAAGCTTTCTTT. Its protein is CASSTGGLGNTEAFF.

CDR3 bases: TGTGCCAGCAGCTCCCGACAGGGGTCCTACGAGCAGTACTTC. This sequence encodes CASSSRQGSYEQYF. The V and J genes are TRBV7-2 and TRBJ2-7, with 8 bases aligning to TRBD1. The V gene's germline CDR1 is SGHTA and CDR2 FQGNSA. The trim removed 4 bases at V and 1 base at J, leaving 3 bases unmatched. The CDR3 has 14 residues.

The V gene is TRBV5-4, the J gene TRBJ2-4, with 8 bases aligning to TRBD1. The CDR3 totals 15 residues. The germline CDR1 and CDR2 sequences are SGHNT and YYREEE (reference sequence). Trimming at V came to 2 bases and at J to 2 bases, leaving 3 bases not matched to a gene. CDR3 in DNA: TGTGCCAGCAGCTTACGACAGGGGACCAAAAACATTCAGTACTTC. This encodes CASSLRQGTKNIQYF.

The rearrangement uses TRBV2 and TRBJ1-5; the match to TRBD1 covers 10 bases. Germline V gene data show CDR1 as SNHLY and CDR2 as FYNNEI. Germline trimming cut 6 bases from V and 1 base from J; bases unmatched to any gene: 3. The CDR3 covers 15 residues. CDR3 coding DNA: TGTGCCAGCAGGACAGGGGGCGGGAGCAATCAGCCCCAGCATTTT. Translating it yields CASRTGGGSNQPQHF.

CDR3 DNA sequence: TGTGCCAGCAGTCTTTATGCTAACTATGGCTACACCTTC. Protein: CASSLYANYGYTF. V and J are TRBV6-2 or TRBV6-3 and TRBJ1-2; D remains ambiguous. Looked up from germline, CDR1 is MNHEY and CDR2 is SVGEGT. CDR3 size: 13 residues. V lost 5 bases, J lost 0 bases, and 7 bases lay in between.

CDR3 nucleotide sequence: TGTGCCAGCACCGCGCGGGAGAACACTGAAGCTTTCTTT. Translated: CASTARENTEAFF. This chain joins TRBV3-1 (or the pseudogene TRBV3-2) and TRBJ1-1; D uncertain. The CDR3 is made up of 13 amino acids. Trimming left V 7 bases short and J 1 base short, with 10 bases between. Germline values: CDR1 LGHDT, CDR2 YNNKEL (reference sequence).

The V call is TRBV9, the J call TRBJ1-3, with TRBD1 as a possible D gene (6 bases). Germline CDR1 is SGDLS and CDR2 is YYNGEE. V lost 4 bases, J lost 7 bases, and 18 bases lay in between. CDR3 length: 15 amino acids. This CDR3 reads CASSPGDGLGNTIYF. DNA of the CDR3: TGTGCCAGCAGCCCAGGGGACGGCCTTGGGAACACCATATATTTT.

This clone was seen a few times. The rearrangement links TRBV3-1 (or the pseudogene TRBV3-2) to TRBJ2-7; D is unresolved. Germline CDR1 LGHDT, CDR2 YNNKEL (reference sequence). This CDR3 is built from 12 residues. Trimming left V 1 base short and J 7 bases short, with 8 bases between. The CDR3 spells CASSQGAWEQYF. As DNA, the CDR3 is TGTGCCAGCAGCCAAGGGGCCTGGGAGCAGTACTTC.

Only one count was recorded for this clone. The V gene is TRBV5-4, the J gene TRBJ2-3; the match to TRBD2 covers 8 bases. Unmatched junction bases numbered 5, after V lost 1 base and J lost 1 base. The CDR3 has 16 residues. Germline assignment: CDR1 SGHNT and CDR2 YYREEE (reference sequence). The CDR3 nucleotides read TGTGCCAGCAGCTTGTATCAAGCGGGGGGCACAGATACGCAGTATTTT. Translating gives CASSLYQAGGTDTQYF.

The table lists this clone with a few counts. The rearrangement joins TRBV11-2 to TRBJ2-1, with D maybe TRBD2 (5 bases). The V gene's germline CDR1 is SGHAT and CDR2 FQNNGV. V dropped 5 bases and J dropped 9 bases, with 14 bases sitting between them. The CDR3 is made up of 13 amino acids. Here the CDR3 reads CASSQYGGGEQFF. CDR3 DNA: TGTGCCAGCAGCCAGTATGGAGGAGGTGAGCAGTTCTTC.